This is a list of T cell receptor beta chains from one sample in a study of T cells expressing NK-cell markers. Following a re-call of the 5' RACE reads, TCRdb has one entry per CDR3 protein and lacks DNA. The sample table includes some 440,000 distinct CDR3 sequences. Material for sequencing was blood T cells: a sorted CD56 or NKG2C T cell subset, CD4+ or CD8+ T cells, or bulk PBMC T cells (not recorded which). All receptors derive from a woman aged 45-65 years in good health. CDR3s include the opening cysteine and the closing phenylalanine or tryptophan. The order of the fields is J gene, CDR3 length, V gene, CDR3 protein.

TRBJ2-1	18	TRBV12-3/TRBV12-4	CASSLSTSGKSSYNEQFF
TRBJ1-1	11	TRBV20-1	CSATTGRETFF
TRBJ2-7	13	TRBV20-1	CSAIQVVAYEQYF
TRBJ2-7	14	TRBV27	CASRPQGLLPEQYF
TRBJ1-1	14	TRBV6-5	CASLRALGNTEAFF
TRBJ2-5	16	TRBV11-2	CASSYRQGKTGETQYF
TRBJ1-5	13	TRBV7-8	CASSPVLFQPQHF
TRBJ2-1	16	TRBV15	CATSRGAGALGNEQFF
TRBJ2-1	15	TRBV3-1	CASSVSGATYNEQFF
TRBJ2-1	14	TRBV18	CASSPLGGPNEQFF
TRBJ2-2	16	TRBV5-1	CASSLVAGGASGELFF
TRBJ2-1	13	TRBV29-1	CSVAPVIENEQFF
TRBJ2-1	17	TRBV5-1	CASSPALRQGRYNEQFF
TRBJ1-6	14	TRBV6-5	CASSGGQMNSPLHF
TRBJ2-7	18	TRBV4-1	CASSQGPQTRYSPYEQYF
TRBJ2-1	15	TRBV7-9	CASSSTGSPYNEQFF
TRBJ2-1	12	TRBV28	CASSFKSNEQFF
TRBJ2-4	19	TRBV15	CATSRDGVWGRKDKNIQYF
TRBJ2-1	17	TRBV6-1	CASSFGGTGVAFNEQFF
TRBJ2-2	15	TRBV12-3/TRBV12-4	CASSNRVLDTGELFF
TRBJ1-3	19	TRBV4-1	CASSQALRDIDFSGNTIYF
TRBJ2-1	12	TRBV29-1	CSDTSSANEQFF
TRBJ1-1	19	TRBV5-1	CASSLGEGARVLRNTEAFF
TRBJ2-1	12	TRBV5-1	CASSLNTNEQFF
TRBJ1-1	12	TRBV4-1	CASSRTGTEAFF
TRBJ2-7	15	TRBV13	CASSSSRVALHEQYF
TRBJ2-3	13	TRBV29-1	CSVRTASTDTQYF
TRBJ2-4	16	TRBV27	CASSTAGSLAKNIQYF
TRBJ1-1	15	TRBV29-1	CSVDIGGITNTEAFF
TRBJ2-5	14	TRBV3-1	CASSESGSTETQYF